Presented here are 30 T cell receptor beta chains from one specimen sequenced in a study of graft-versus-host responses after intestinal transplantation. Here immunoSEQ multiplex PCR was the method, and the copy in TCRdb shows in-frame clones only, minus some. The sample holds more than 13,000 clones; 55% to 75% are singletons and the top ten take roughly a quarter. To release intraepithelial and lamina propria lymphocytes, the graft tissue was processed. The sequences come from ileum tissue, collected 700 to 800 days after intestinal transplantation. These receptor sequences come from a human patient who received an intestinal transplant, so some T cells may come from the graft donor.

Only a few counts were recorded for this clone. The rearrangement links TRBV7-6 to TRBJ2-7; D ambiguous. The CDR3 totals 12 residues. The germline gives CDR1 SGHVS, CDR2 FNYEAQ. Trimming removed 4 bases at V and 2 bases at J, with 6 bases between. The CDR3 sequence is CASSWLAYEQYF. CDR3 sequence (DNA): TGTGCCAGCAGCTGGCTAGCCTACGAGCAGTACTTC.

This clone is a singleton in its sample. J is TRBJ2-2 and V is TRBV7-7; no clear D gene. Germline V gene lookup returns CDR1 SSHAT and CDR2 FNYEAQ (reference sequence). V was pared by 0 bases and J by 8 bases, with 4 bases between. This CDR3 contains 12 residues. This chain's CDR3 is CASSLAGGELFF. The CDR3, as DNA: TGTGCCAGCAGCTTAGCGGGGGGGGAGCTGTTTTTT.

The chain couples TRBV2 to TRBJ1-2; D is unclear. The CDR3 covers 13 residues. The germline V gene encodes CDR1 SNHLY and CDR2 FYNNEI. V lost 4 bases, J lost 2 bases, and 8 bases lay in between. The CDR3 nucleotides read TGTGCCAGCAGTGTCAGCTCCAACTATGGCTACACCTTC. Its translation is CASSVSSNYGYTF.

The V call is TRBV7-9, the J call TRBJ1-1; D is uncertain. Between the trimmed V and J ends, which lost 10 bases and 4 bases, there was a span of 13 bases. The CDR3 totals 12 residues. Looked up from germline, CDR1 is SEHNR and CDR2 is FQNEAQ (reference sequence). This CDR3 is CANSGIFTEAFF. CDR3 nucleotides: TGTGCCAACTCGGGGATTTTCACTGAAGCTTTCTTT.

The gene calls are TRBV30 and TRBJ1-2; D possibly corresponds to TRBD1 (6 bases). CDR1 is GTSNPN and CDR2 is SVGIG in the germline V gene (reference sequence). CDR3 length equals 12 residues. V lost 5 bases and J lost 5, with 12 bases in between. The CDR3 sequence is CAWEFGQYGYTF. DNA of the CDR3: TGTGCCTGGGAGTTTGGACAGTATGGCTACACCTTC.

In its sample, this clone was seen once. V is TRBV6-4 and J is TRBJ2-3, with D tentatively TRBD2 (7 bases). The germline V and J ends were trimmed by 2 bases and 2 bases, with 8 bases remaining between them. The CDR3 is 14 amino acids. Per the germline V gene, CDR1 is MRHNA and CDR2 is SNTAGT. CDR3 coding DNA: TGTGCCAGCAGTGACGGGGGGGCCACAGATACGCAGTATTTT. The encoded protein is CASSDGGATDTQYF.

This clone has just a few counts. The chain uses TRBV7-9 and TRBJ1-4; TRBD1 is a possible D gene (5 bases). The V gene's germline CDR1 is SEHNR and CDR2 FQNEAQ (reference sequence). Trimming cost V 3 bases and J 4 bases, with 15 bases left between them. The CDR3 sequence is 16 residues long. CDR3 DNA: TGTGCCAGCAGCTTCGCGAGGCCAGGGTTTAATGAAAAACTGTTTTTT. Translation gives CASSFARPGFNEKLFF.

This clone is judged medium-sized. The gene calls are TRBV11-2 and TRBJ1-4; perhaps TRBD1 as D (5 bases). Germline values: CDR1 SGHAT, CDR2 FQNNGV. V was trimmed by 2 bases and J by 10 bases, leaving 8 bases between them. This CDR3 is built from 12 residues. The CDR3, as DNA: TGTGCCAGCAGCTTAATGAGGGGAAAACTGTTTTTT. Its protein product is CASSLMRGKLFF.

This chain joins TRBV5-1 and TRBJ2-6; no reliable D call. The CDR3 covers 14 residues. Germline V gene data show CDR1 as SGHRS and CDR2 as YFSETQ. Deletions cut 1 base from V and 4 bases from J, with 6 bases between. CDR3 in amino acids: CASSLKSGANVLTF. DNA for the CDR3: TGCGCCAGCAGCTTGAAATCCGGGGCCAACGTCCTGACTTTC.

The rearrangement uses TRBV30 and TRBJ1-2; unclear D gene. CDR3 size: 11 residues. Germline CDR1 GTSNPN, CDR2 SVGIG (reference sequence). Between the trimmed V and J ends, which lost 4 bases and 1 base, there was a span of 4 bases. The CDR3 reads CAWTSNYGYTF. The DNA for the CDR3 is TGTGCCTGGACCAGTAACTATGGCTACACCTTC.

A few counts support this clone. The rearrangement uses TRBV6-6 and TRBJ2-7; the D gene is possibly TRBD1 (6 bases). With 6 bases removed from V and 2 bases from J, the gap between germline ends came to 8 bases. The length of the CDR3 is 12 residues. CDR1 is MNHNY and CDR2 is SVGAGI in the germline V gene (reference sequence). This CDR3 is CASSRDTYEQYF. The CDR3 DNA reads as TGTGCCAGCAGCCGGGACACCTACGAGCAGTACTTC.

With respect to this clone: Other DNA sequences from this sample encode an identical CDR3 as well. V gene TRBV5-4 combines with J gene TRBJ1-1, with D perhaps TRBD1 (5 bases). The ends were cut back, 0 bases at V and 0 bases at J, with 6 bases in the middle. The CDR3 consists of 14 residues. The V gene's germline CDR1 is SGHNT and CDR2 YYREEE (reference sequence). CDR3 sequence: CASSLGGVNTEAFF. CDR3 bases: TGTGCCAGCAGCTTGGGGGGGGTGAACACTGAAGCTTTCTTT.

The chain has TRBV5-4 and TRBJ1-2; a possible D gene is TRBD1 (6 bases). This CDR3 comprises 17 residues. Trimming took 3 bases from V and 4 from J, leaving 22 bases between them. Germline CDR1 and CDR2: SGHNT and YYREEE (reference sequence). The CDR3 bases are TGTGCCAGCAGCTCGAGCGGACCCTTTCAGGGGCTCTATGGCTACACCTTC. It is translated as CASSSSGPFQGLYGYTF.

The chain carries TRBV5-1 and TRBJ1-5, with D tentatively TRBD1 (5 bases). Trimming took 1 base from V and 2 from J, leaving 7 bases between them. CDR3 length equals 14 residues. The germline gives CDR1 SGHRS, CDR2 YFSETQ. CDR3 loop: CASSLLGGNQPQHF. The CDR3 bases are TGCGCCAGCAGCTTGTTAGGGGGCAATCAGCCCCAGCATTTT.

This sequence joins TRBV29-1 and TRBJ2-7; TRBD1 aligns across 11 bases. CDR3 size: 13 residues. V was pared by 6 bases and J by 2 bases, with 3 bases of the junction left unmatched. Looked up from germline, CDR1 is SQVTM and CDR2 is ANQGSEA. Written as DNA, the CDR3 is TGCAGCGTCGGACAGGGGGCGGCCTACGAGCAGTACTTC. Protein sequence: CSVGQGAAYEQYF.

The chain carries TRBV7-3 and TRBJ1-5; D not resolved. Per germline, CDR1 SGHTA and CDR2 FQGTGA. This CDR3 region has 14 residues. V was pared by 1 base and J by 2 bases, with 6 bases between. DNA for the CDR3: TGTGCCAGCAGCTTAAGTACAGGCAATCAGCCCCAGCATTTT. This translates into CASSLSTGNQPQHF. The complete variable domain, with remaining parts taken from reference TRBV7-3 and TRBJ1-5, reads GAGVSQTPSNKVTEKGKYVELRCDPISGHTALYWYRQSLGQGPEFLIYFQGTGAADDSGLPNDRFFAVRPEGSVSTLKIQRTERGDSAVYLCASSLSTGNQPQHFGDGTRLSIL.

The genes are TRBV19 and TRBJ2-3; D unclear. The V and J ends lost 2 bases and 1 base respectively, with 4 bases between them. The CDR3 runs 13 residues. Germline assignment: CDR1 LNHDA and CDR2 SQIVND (reference sequence). Here the CDR3 DNA reads TGTGCCAGTAGTATAACAGGCACAGATACGCAGTATTTT. Protein sequence: CASSITGTDTQYF.

The chain is built from TRBV30 and TRBJ1-1; possible D gene TRBD1, 5 bases. V was pared by 3 bases and J by 1 base, with 6 bases between. This CDR3 region has 12 residues. In germline, CDR1 is GTSNPN, CDR2 SVGIG (reference sequence). In DNA, the CDR3 is TGTGCCTGGAGGGACAAGAACACTGAAGCTTTCTTT. Its translation is CAWRDKNTEAFF.

This clone was detected only once. The rearrangement joins TRBV5-1 to TRBJ1-3; the D gene is possibly TRBD1 (6 bases). In germline, CDR1 is SGHRS, CDR2 YFSETQ. V lost 1 base, J lost 2 bases, and 19 bases lay in between. This CDR3 contains 18 residues. CDR3 amino acids: CASSLFPPRTEAGNTIYF. Here the CDR3 DNA reads TGCGCCAGCAGCTTGTTTCCACCCCGGACAGAGGCTGGAAACACCATATATTTT.

This clone has only a few counts. This chain connects TRBV6-1 to TRBJ1-1; 10 bases align to TRBD1. The CDR3 covers 14 residues. V was pared by 6 bases and J by 3 bases, with 4 bases of the junction left unmatched. The V gene's germline CDR1 is MNHNS and CDR2 SASEGT. The DNA for the CDR3 is TGTGCCAGCAGCTCGACAGGGGGCTACACTGAAGCTTTCTTT. As protein: CASSSTGGYTEAFF.

A few counts support this clone. The J gene is TRBJ2-7, the V gene TRBV29-1; possibly TRBD1 or TRBD2 for D (7 bases each). Looked up from germline, CDR1 is SQVTM and CDR2 is ANQGSEA. CDR3 length: 12 amino acids. Between the trimmed V and J ends, which lost 4 bases and 5 bases, there was a span of 12 bases. CDR3 residues: CSVGQGGDEQYF. The CDR3 region has the DNA TGCAGCGTTGGACAGGGAGGGGACGAGCAGTACTTC.

This chain links TRBV7-7 with TRBJ2-5; perhaps TRBD1 as D (6 bases). The J call may be faulty, since TRBJ2-7 better matches the DNA end. CDR3 length equals 15 residues. Germline V gives CDR1 SSHAT, CDR2 FNYEAQ (reference sequence). The CDR3 loop reads CASSPRQGPDYEQYF. CDR3 coding DNA: TGTGCCAGCAGCCCCCGGCAGGGGCCTGATTACGAGCAGTACTTC.

The chain recombines TRBV7-2 with TRBJ2-7; the match to TRBD1 covers 8 bases. The germline gives CDR1 SGHTA, CDR2 FQGNSA. Germline trimming cut 2 bases from V and 3 bases from J; bases unmatched to any gene: 6. The CDR3 spans 15 residues. In DNA form, the CDR3 reads TGTGCCAGCAGCTTAATGGGGACAGGACTCTACGAGCAGTACTTC. The encoded protein is CASSLMGTGLYEQYF.

This chain joins TRBV30 and TRBJ1-2; TRBD1 matches 7 bases. The CDR3 is made up of 13 amino acids. V trimming: 6 bases; J trimming: 4 bases; junction bases outside the gene matches: 8. CDR1 and CDR2 from the germline V gene are GTSNPN and SVGIG (reference sequence). CDR3 residues: CACSTGSGYGYTF. The DNA of the CDR3 is TGTGCCTGCTCGACAGGGTCGGGCTATGGCTACACCTTC.

The rearrangement joins TRBV7-9 to TRBJ1-2, with D possibly TRBD1 on 6 matching bases. This CDR3 contains 15 residues. V was cut by 5 bases and J by 2 bases, with 15 bases left in between. The germline gives CDR1 SEHNR, CDR2 FQNEAQ (reference sequence). The CDR3 nucleotides are TGTGCCAGCAGCCGAGGCGCAGGGGACAACTATGGCTACACCTTC. Its protein product is CASSRGAGDNYGYTF.

V gene TRBV19 combines with J gene TRBJ2-2; D ambiguous. In germline, CDR1 is LNHDA, CDR2 SQIVND (reference sequence). The CDR3 is 14 amino acids. Trimming took off 2 bases at V and 2 bases at J, with 6 bases between the two ends. The CDR3 spells CASSIRTNTGELFF. Here the CDR3 DNA reads TGTGCCAGTAGTATACGAACAAACACCGGGGAGCTGTTTTTT. The entire variable domain, with the rest obtained from reference TRBV19 and TRBJ2-2, is as follows: DGGITQSPKYLFRKEGQNVTLSCEQNLNHDAMYWYRQDPGQGLRLIYYSQIVNDFQKGDIAEGYSVSREKKESFPLTVTSAQKNPTAFYLCASSIRTNTGELFFGEGSRLTVL.

The chain's CDR3 is CASSVGSVGFTYEQYF. As DNA, the CDR3 is TGTGCCAGCAGCGTAGGCTCGGTGGGTTTTACCTACGAGCAGTACTTC. V and J are TRBV9 and TRBJ2-5, with D unresolved. Gene TRBJ2-7 matches the end of the DNA better, so the J call may be wrong. The germline V gene encodes CDR1 SGDLS and CDR2 YYNGEE. The CDR3 length is 16 residues.

CDR3 residues: CASSQDVAPPNQPQHF. The DNA of the CDR3 is TGTGCCAGCAGCCAAGATGTAGCCCCCCCCAATCAGCCCCAGCATTTT. The chain uses TRBV14 and TRBJ1-5; D not certain. Germline assignment: CDR1 SGHDN and CDR2 FVKESK. Trimming stripped 0 bases from V and 3 bases from J, with 12 bases between. This CDR3 is built from 16 residues.

This clone has more than one count but fewer than ten. The CDR3 is CASSRSGPNTEAFF. CDR3 DNA: TGTGCCAGCTCACGCTCAGGGCCGAACACTGAAGCTTTCTTT. The chain links TRBV18 to TRBJ1-1; D may be TRBD1 (5 bases). Germline assignment: CDR1 KGHSH and CDR2 LQKENI. The V and J ends lost 4 bases and 1 base respectively, with 10 bases between them. The CDR3 spans 14 residues.

V is TRBV29-1 and J is TRBJ2-2; possibly TRBD2 for D (8 bases). Trimming cost V 7 bases and J 2 bases, with 17 bases left between them. This CDR3 has 15 amino acids. CDR1 is SQVTM, CDR2 ANQGSEA, per germline. The CDR3 protein is CSGTSRGANTGELFF. CDR3 nucleotides: TGCAGCGGGACTAGCAGGGGGGCCAACACCGGGGAGCTGTTTTTT.